Listed here are 12 T cell receptor beta chains from one sample, sequenced in a study of blood T cell repertoires in COVID-19. Here immunoSEQ multiplex PCR was the method, and the copy in TCRdb shows in-frame clones only, minus some. This repertoire shows tens of thousands of clones, approximately 88% found once; its top ten account for 5% to 6%. Specimen: peripheral blood. These TCRs come from a man between 60 and 75 years old with acute or convalescent COVID-19.

This clone was found a few times. The V gene is TRBV27, the J gene TRBJ1-4; 9 bases are shared with TRBD1. This CDR3 contains 12 residues. V dropped 8 bases and J dropped 8; count of bases not matched to a gene: 3. The germline gives CDR1 MNHEY, CDR2 SMNVEV (reference sequence). The CDR3 loop is CASGDREEKLFF. DNA for the CDR3: TGTGCCAGCGGGGACAGGGAGGAAAAACTGTTTTTT.

The chain carries TRBV6-5 and TRBJ2-5; TRBD1 aligns across 9 bases. With 7 bases clipped from V and 4 bases from J, the junction kept 4 bases outside the gene matches. CDR1 is MNHEY and CDR2 is SVGAGI in the germline V gene. The CDR3 is 13 residues long. CDR3 residues: CASTTGGGETQYF. In DNA, the CDR3 is TGTGCCAGCACGACAGGGGGAGGAGAGACCCAGTACTTC.

Of note for this clone: One end of the junction is discordant with germline, which a read error may explain. The chain carries TRBV11-2 and TRBJ1-6; D is unclear. The CDR3 runs 14 residues. Germline V gene lookup returns CDR1 SGHAT and CDR2 FQNNGV. This chain's CDR3 is CASTLGGQNSPLHF. The CDR3 coding sequence is TGTGCCAGCACCTTAGGCGGGCAGAACTCACCCCTCCACTTT.

The chain employs TRBV7-2 and TRBJ2-1, with 10 nucleotides matching TRBD2. V trimming: 1 base; J trimming: 0 bases; junction bases outside the gene matches: 6. The CDR3 contains 18 residues. The V gene's germline CDR1 is SGHTA and CDR2 FQGNSA. The CDR3 protein is CASSLVYSGGSSYNEQFF. CDR3 coding DNA: TGTGCCAGCAGCTTAGTTTATAGCGGGGGGTCCTCCTACAATGAGCAGTTCTTC.

The chain links TRBV4-2 to TRBJ2-6; possibly TRBD2 for D (5 bases). Germline V gene sequence: CDR1 LGHNA, CDR2 YNFKEQ. V was shortened by 1 base and J by 1 base, with 14 bases between the two germline ends. This CDR3 contains 18 residues. CDR3 sequence reads: CASSQGVGEWSGANVLTF. CDR3 coding DNA: TGTGCCAGCAGCCAAGGCGTCGGGGAGTGGTCTGGGGCCAACGTCCTGACTTTC.

As DNA, the CDR3 is TGTGCCAGCAGTCCAGGCACGGGGGGGCTTGGCTACACCTTC. Its translation: CASSPGTGGLGYTF. This chain uses TRBV2 with TRBJ1-2; TRBD1 might be the D (6 bases). CDR3 length equals 14 residues. Germline assignment: CDR1 SNHLY and CDR2 FYNNEI. Trimming stripped 5 bases from V and 7 bases from J, with 17 bases between.

V and J are TRBV4-3 and TRBJ2-1, with 9 bases fitting TRBD2. Germline CDR1 LGHNA, CDR2 YSLEER. J lost 6 bases, V lost 3 bases, and 6 bases had no gene match. CDR3 length: 15 residues. The CDR3 nucleotides read TGCGCCAGCAGCCAGGGGACTAGCCAGTCCAATGAGCAGTTCTTC. It translates to CASSQGTSQSNEQFF.

V and J are TRBV19 and TRBJ1-5, with TRBD1 identical over 9 bases. Trimming removed 7 bases from V and 1 base from J; junction bases left unmatched: 5. This CDR3 has 15 amino acids. Germline lookup yields CDR1 LNHDA and CDR2 SQIVND (reference sequence). The CDR3 DNA is TGTGCCAGTACTTCACAGGGGGCGAGCAATCAGCCCCAGCATTTT. Protein product: CASTSQGASNQPQHF.

The chain uses TRBV9 and TRBJ1-1; TRBD1 agrees at 8 bases. V shed 1 base and J 4 bases; nucleotides not matched to a gene: 6. The CDR3 is 15 residues long. CDR1 is SGDLS and CDR2 is YYNGEE in the germline V gene. The CDR3 DNA follows: TGTGCCAGCAGCGTAAGACAGGGGATGGGCACTGAAGCTTTCTTT. As protein: CASSVRQGMGTEAFF.

This rearrangement joins TRBV9 to TRBJ2-7; 7 bases line up with TRBD1. The CDR3 covers 14 residues. Germline-derived CDR1 and CDR2 are SGDLS and YYNGEE. V shed 3 bases and J 2 bases; nucleotides not matched to a gene: 5. The CDR3 coding sequence is TGTGCCAGCAGCGCGGGACAGAGTACCTACGAGCAGTACTTC. It yields the protein CASSAGQSTYEQYF.

The chain joins TRBV27 to TRBJ1-5, with D unclear. V was cut by 8 bases and J by 5 bases, with 13 bases left in between. CDR1 is MNHEY, CDR2 SMNVEV, per germline (reference sequence). The CDR3 runs to 13 residues. The CDR3: CASRRRRYQPQHF. The CDR3 DNA reads TGTGCCAGCCGACGAAGGAGATATCAGCCCCAGCATTTT.

CDR3 amino acids: CASLSSYNSPLHF. CDR3 nucleotides: TGTGCCAGCCTTAGCTCCTATAATTCACCCCTCCACTTT. The chain recombines TRBV12-3 or TRBV12-4 with TRBJ1-6; D is unclear. Trimming cost V 8 bases and J 0 bases, with 5 bases left between them. The CDR3 is 13 residues long.